This T cell receptor (beta chain) was recorded in a study of vaccination and CD4 T cells after COVID-19. At the Johns Hopkins FTIC core, DNA taken from cultured CD4+ T cells was sequenced by way of the Oncomine TCR Beta short-read assay. TCRdb fed the PCR reads into MiXCR, producing one record per CDR3 protein. Among about 18,000 distinct CDR3 sequences, about 51% were seen once, and the ten largest hold approximately 12%. The CDR3 has 17 amino acids. CDR1 MNHNS and CDR2 SASEGT come from the germline V gene. V was clipped by 2 bases and J by 0 bases, with 14 bases between them. Time point reported: late sampling 161 to 241 days after vaccination in three convalescent patients. Regarding treatment: approximately 9-day PBMC culture with coronavirus spike peptide pools or control peptides (ViraFEST assay). This clonotype has a handful of counts. Its antigen is not known.

The source was CD4+ T cells from blood, cultured in vitro, collected about 7 months after SARS-CoV-2 vaccination. The gene calls are TRBV6-1 and TRBJ1-5, with D hard to call. This sequence was found in a human donor who had recovered from COVID-19. CDR3 bases: TGTGCCAGCAGTGAACGGGCAGGTAGGGATAGCAATCAGCCCCAGCATTTT. It encodes CASSERAGRDSNQPQHF.